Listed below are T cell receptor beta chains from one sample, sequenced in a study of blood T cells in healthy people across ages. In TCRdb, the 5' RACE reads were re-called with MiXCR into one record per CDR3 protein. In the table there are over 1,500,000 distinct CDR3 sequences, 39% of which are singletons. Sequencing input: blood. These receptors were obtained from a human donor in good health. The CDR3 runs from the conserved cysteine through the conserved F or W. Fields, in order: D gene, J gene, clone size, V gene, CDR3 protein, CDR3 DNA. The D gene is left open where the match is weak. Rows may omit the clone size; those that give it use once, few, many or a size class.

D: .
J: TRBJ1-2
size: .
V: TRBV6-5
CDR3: CASSLGGEDYGYTF
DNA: TGTGCCAGCAGCCTCGGGGGCGAGGACTATGGCTACACCTTC

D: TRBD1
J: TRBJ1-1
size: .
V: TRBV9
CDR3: CASSVGDRAIRHEAFF
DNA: TGTGCCAGCAGCGTAGGGGACAGGGCCATTCGACATGAAGCTTTCTTT

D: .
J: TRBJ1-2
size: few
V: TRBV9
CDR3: CASSVNGAENGYTF
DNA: TGTGCCAGCAGCGTAAATGGGGCAGAGAATGGCTACACCTTC

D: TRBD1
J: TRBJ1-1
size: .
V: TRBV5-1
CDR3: CASSLGTGGNTEAFF
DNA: TGCGCCAGCAGCTTGGGGACAGGGGGTAACACTGAAGCTTTCTTT

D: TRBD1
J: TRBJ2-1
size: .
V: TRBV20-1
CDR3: CSATGTGHHERFF
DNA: TGCAGTGCAACCGGGACAGGGCACCATGAGCGGTTCTTC

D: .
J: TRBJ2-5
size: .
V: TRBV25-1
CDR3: CASSESGSRETQYF
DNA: TGCGCCAGCAGTGAGTCCGGTTCGAGGGAGACCCAGTACTTC

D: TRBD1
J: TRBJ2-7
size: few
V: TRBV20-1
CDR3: CSARQGKVIYEQYF
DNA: TGCAGTGCGAGACAGGGGAAGGTCATCTACGAGCAGTACTTC

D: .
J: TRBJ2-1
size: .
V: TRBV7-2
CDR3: CASSLGHAPYNEQFF
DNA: TGTGCCAGCAGCTTAGGACACGCGCCCTACAATGAGCAGTTCTTC

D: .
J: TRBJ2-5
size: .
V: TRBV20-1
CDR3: CSARVIGAGQIQETQYF
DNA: TGCAGTGCTAGAGTAATAGGGGCGGGACAAATCCAAGAGACCCAGTACTTC

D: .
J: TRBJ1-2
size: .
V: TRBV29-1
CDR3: CSVEWETDYGYTF
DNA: TGCAGCGTTGAGTGGGAAACCGACTATGGCTACACCTTC

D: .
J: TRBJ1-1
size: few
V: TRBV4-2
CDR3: CASSQDRGHISGSGFF
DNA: TGTGCCAGCAGCCAAGACAGGGGCCATATTTCAGGTAGTGGTTTCTTT

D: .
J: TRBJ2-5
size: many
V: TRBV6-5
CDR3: CASLSQGETQYF
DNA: TGTGCCAGCCTTAGTCAAGGAGAGACCCAGTACTTC

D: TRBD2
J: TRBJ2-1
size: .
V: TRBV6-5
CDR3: CASTLAGGSNEQFF
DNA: TGTGCCAGCACGCTAGCGGGGGGTTCAAATGAGCAGTTCTTC

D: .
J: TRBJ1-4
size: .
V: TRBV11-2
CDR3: CASRRAVTERVFF
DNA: TGTGCCAGCAGACGGGCCGTGACCGAAAGGGTGTTTTTT

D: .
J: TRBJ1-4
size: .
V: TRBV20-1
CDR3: CSASVASAGNEKLFF
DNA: TGCAGTGCTAGCGTGGCTTCGGCAGGCAATGAAAAACTGTTTTTT

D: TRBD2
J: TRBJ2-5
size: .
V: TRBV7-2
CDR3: CASSYSLAGGRGTQYF
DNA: TGTGCCAGCAGCTACTCTCTAGCGGGGGGGCGAGGGACCCAGTACTTC

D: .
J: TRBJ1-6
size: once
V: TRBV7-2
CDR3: CASSLGDPLHF
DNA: TGTGCCAGCAGCTTAGGAGATCCCCTCCACTTT

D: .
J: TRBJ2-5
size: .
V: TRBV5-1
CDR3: CASSLGASQETQYF
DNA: TGCGCCAGCAGCTTGGGGGCTAGCCAAGAGACCCAGTACTTC

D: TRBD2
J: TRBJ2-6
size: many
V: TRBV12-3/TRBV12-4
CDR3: CASSIAGGLGANVLTF
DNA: TGTGCCAGCTCGATAGCGGGGGGGCTTGGGGCCAACGTCCTGACTTTC

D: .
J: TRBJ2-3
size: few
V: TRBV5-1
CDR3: CASSLGSTPRSTDTQYF
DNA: TGCGCCAGCAGCTTGGGCTCGACTCCACGTTCCACAGATACGCAGTATTTT

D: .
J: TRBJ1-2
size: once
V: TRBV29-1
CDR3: CGVEGQGYGYTF
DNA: TGCGGCGTTGAGGGGCAGGGCTATGGCTACACCTTC

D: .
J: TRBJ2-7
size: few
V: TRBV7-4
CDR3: CARGQFHEQYF
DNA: TGTGCCAGAGGACAGTTCCACGAGCAGTACTTC

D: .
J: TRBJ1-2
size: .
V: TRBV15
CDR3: CATSRDQALQHYGYTF
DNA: TGTGCCACCAGCAGAGATCAGGCGCTACAGCACTATGGCTACACCTTC

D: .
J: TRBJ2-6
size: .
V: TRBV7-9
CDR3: CASSTIRGAGANVLTF
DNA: TGTGCCAGCAGCACCATCAGGGGGGCTGGGGCCAACGTCCTGACTTTC

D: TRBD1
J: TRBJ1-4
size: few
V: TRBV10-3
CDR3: CAISALKDRGREKLFF
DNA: TGTGCCATCAGTGCCCTCAAGGACAGGGGGCGAGAAAAACTGTTTTTT

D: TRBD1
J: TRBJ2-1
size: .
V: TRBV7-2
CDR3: CASSRPTGELYNEQFF
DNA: TGTGCCAGCAGTCGCCCGACAGGGGAGCTTTACAATGAGCAGTTCTTC

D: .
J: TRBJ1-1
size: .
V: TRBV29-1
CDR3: CSVAGRAKNTEAFF
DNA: TGCAGCGTTGCGGGCAGAGCAAAGAACACTGAAGCTTTCTTT

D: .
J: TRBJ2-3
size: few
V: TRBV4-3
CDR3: CASSQDFTISTDTQYF
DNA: TGCGCCAGCAGCCAAGATTTTACAATCAGCACAGATACGCAGTATTTT

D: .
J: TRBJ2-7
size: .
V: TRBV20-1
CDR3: CSASEQGGSYEQYF
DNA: TGCAGTGCTAGTGAACAGGGAGGCTCCTACGAGCAGTACTTC

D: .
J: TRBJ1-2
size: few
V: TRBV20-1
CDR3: CSVHEFPGGYTF
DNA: TGTAGTGTACACGAGTTTCCTGGTGGCTACACCTTC

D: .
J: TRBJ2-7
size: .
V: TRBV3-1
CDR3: CASSQDLDRSSYEQYF
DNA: TGTGCCAGCAGCCAAGATCTCGACAGGAGCTCCTACGAGCAGTACTTC

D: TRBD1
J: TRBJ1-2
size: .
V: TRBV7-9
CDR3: CAGSLQTGPYGYTF
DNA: TGTGCCGGCAGCTTACAGACAGGGCCCTATGGCTACACCTTC

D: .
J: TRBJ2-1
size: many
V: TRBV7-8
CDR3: CASSLHNEQFF
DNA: TGTGCCAGCAGCCTCCACAATGAGCAGTTCTTC

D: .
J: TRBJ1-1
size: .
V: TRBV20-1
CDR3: CSARRPGMNTEAFF
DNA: TGCAGTGCTAGGAGGCCGGGGATGAACACTGAAGCTTTCTTT

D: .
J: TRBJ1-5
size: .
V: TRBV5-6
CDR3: CASSLAYGRGQPQHF
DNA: TGTGCCAGCAGCTTGGCCTATGGACGGGGTCAGCCCCAGCATTTT

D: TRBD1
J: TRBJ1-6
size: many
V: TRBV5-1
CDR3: CASSIDRGDSPLHF
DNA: TGCGCCAGCAGCATCGACAGGGGGGATTCACCCCTCCACTTT

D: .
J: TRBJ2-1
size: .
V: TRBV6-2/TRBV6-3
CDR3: CASSYRFVGNEQFF
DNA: TGTGCCAGCAGTTACCGGTTTGTGGGCAATGAGCAGTTCTTC

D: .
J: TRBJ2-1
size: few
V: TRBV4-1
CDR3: CASSQGISLYNEQFF
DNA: TGCGCCAGCAGCCAAGGTATTAGTCTCTACAATGAGCAGTTCTTC

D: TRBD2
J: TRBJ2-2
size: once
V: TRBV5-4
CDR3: CASRLAGGPFAGELFF
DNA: TGTGCCAGTCGATTAGCGGGGGGGCCGTTTGCCGGGGAGCTGTTTTTT

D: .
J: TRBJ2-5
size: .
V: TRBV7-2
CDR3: CASSLVGFRVKETQYF
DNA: TGTGCCAGCAGCTTAGTAGGATTCAGGGTGAAGGAGACCCAGTACTTC

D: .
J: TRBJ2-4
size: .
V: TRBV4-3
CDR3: CTSSQDLEAQQYF
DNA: TGCACCAGCAGCCAAGATCTCGAGGCTCAGCAGTACTTC

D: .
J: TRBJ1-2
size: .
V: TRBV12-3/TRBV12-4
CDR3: CASSFIWGAGDGYTF
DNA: TGTGCCAGCAGTTTCATTTGGGGGGCAGGAGATGGCTACACCTTC

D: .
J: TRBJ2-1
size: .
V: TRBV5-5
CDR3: CASSLPGPVEQFF
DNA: TGTGCCAGCAGCTTGCCAGGGCCGGTTGAGCAGTTCTTC

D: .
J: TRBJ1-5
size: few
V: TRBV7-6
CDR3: CASSVDLGPGQPQHF
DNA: TGTGCCAGCAGCGTAGACTTGGGACCTGGGCAGCCCCAGCATTTT

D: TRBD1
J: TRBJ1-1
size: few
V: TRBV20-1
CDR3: CSAAGTGEGEAFF
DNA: TGCAGTGCTGCAGGGACAGGGGAAGGTGAAGCTTTCTTT

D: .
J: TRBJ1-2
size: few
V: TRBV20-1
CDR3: CSARDQYYGYTF
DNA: TGCAGTGCTAGAGATCAGTACTATGGCTACACCTTC

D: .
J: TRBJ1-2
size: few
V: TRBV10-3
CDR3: CASTKGEDGYTF
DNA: TGTGCCAGCACCAAGGGGGAGGATGGCTACACCTTC

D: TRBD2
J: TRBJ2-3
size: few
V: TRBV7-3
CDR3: CASSPSGGSSTDTQYF
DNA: TGTGCCAGCAGCCCTAGCGGGGGTTCTAGCACAGATACGCAGTATTTT

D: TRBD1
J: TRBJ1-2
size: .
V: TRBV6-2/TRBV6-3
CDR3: CASTLPGQSYGYTF
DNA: TGTGCCAGCACTCTCCCGGGACAGAGCTATGGCTACACCTTC

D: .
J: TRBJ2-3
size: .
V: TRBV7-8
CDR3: CASSQRAGYDTDTQYF
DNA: TGTGCCAGCAGTCAACGGGCAGGGTACGACACAGATACGCAGTATTTT

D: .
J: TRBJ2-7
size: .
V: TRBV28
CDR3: CASRPAGLNYEQYF
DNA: TGTGCCAGCCGACCGGCCGGGCTCAATTACGAGCAGTACTTC

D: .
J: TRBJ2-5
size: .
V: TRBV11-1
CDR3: CTSRLASGFQETQYF
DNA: TGTACCAGCAGATTAGCGTCCGGGTTCCAAGAGACCCAGTACTTC

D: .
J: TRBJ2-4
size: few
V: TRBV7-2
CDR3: CASSLVPKNIQYF
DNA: TGTGCCAGCAGCTTAGTACCCAAAAACATTCAGTACTTC

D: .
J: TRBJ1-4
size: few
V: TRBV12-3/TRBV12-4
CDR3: CASSFGLGTGEKLFF
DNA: TGTGCCAGCAGTTTTGGTTTAGGGACTGGAGAAAAACTGTTTTTT

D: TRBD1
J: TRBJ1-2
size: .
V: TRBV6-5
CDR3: CASSYSGTGPDYGYTF
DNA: TGTGCCAGCAGTTACTCAGGGACAGGGCCTGACTATGGCTACACCTTC

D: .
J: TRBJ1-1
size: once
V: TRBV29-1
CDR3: CSVIRTTEAFF
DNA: TGCAGCGTTATTAGGACGACTGAAGCTTTCTTT

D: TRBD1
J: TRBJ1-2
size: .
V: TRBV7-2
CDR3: CASSSGQGVGDYTF
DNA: TGTGCCAGCAGCTCGGGACAGGGGGTCGGAGACTACACCTTC

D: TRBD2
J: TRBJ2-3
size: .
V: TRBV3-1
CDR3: CASSKRRGTSGRYTDTQYF
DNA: TGTGCCAGCAGCAAAAGAAGGGGGACTAGCGGGAGATACACAGATACGCAGTATTTT

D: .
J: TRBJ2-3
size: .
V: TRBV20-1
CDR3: CSARRGASTDTQYF
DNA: TGCAGTGCTAGGCGCGGGGCTAGCACAGACACGCAGTATTTT

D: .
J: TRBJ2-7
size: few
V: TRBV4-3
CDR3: CASSQDRAPAYEQYF
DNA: TGCGCCAGCAGCCAAGATAGGGCGCCCGCCTACGAGCAGTACTTC